The 7 T cell receptor beta chains presented below share a single source sample, sequenced in a study of CD8 T cells in ankylosing spondylitis (dated by TCRdb to 2015 to 2018). Receptor libraries were prepared by 5' RACE. The instrument given in TCRdb is Illumina HiSeq 2500. TCRdb applied fastp at Q25 and MiXCR to the public reads, then kept only in-frame beta chains. Rows are unified per CDR3 protein, each entry keeping the most common DNA and genes. Here the sample has 190,000 or so distinct CDR3 sequences; around 13% occur a single time. 16% of the sample belongs to the ten largest clones. The sequenced sample consisted of blood, either unsorted or a sorted T cell fraction (not recorded which). Receptors were obtained from a male donor with ankylosing spondylitis or in good health (not recorded which).

The sample holds a few counts of this clonotype. This sequence joins TRBV11-2 and TRBJ2-7; 14 bases map to TRBD2. The germline CDR1 and CDR2 sequences are SGHAT and FQNNGV. The CDR3 contains 20 residues. The J segment lost 2 bases and the V segment lost 5 bases, leaving 17 bases of the junction unmatched. CDR3 loop: CASSDPSGLAGARGAYEQYF. CDR3 DNA: TGTGCCAGCAGCGATCCTTCGGGACTAGCGGGAGCAAGAGGGGCCTACGAGCAGTACTTC.

There are many counts of this clonotype. The gene calls are TRBV12-3 or TRBV12-4 and TRBJ2-1; D possibly matches TRBD1 or TRBD2 (5 bases each). Trimming took 1 base from V and 6 from J, leaving 7 bases between them. The CDR3 is 13 amino acids. Written as DNA, the CDR3 is TGTGCCAGCAGTTTAGGAGGGGCCAATGAGCAGTTCTTC. Translated, it gives CASSLGGANEQFF.

This clonotype was counted a few times. The gene calls are TRBV25-1 and TRBJ2-1; 11 bases agree with TRBD2. Losses at the gene ends were 2 bases for V and 8 bases for J; bases not matched to a gene: 2. The CDR3 has 14 amino acids. Per the germline V gene, CDR1 is MGHDK and CDR2 is SYGVNS. The CDR3 loop is CASSETSGRDEQFF. The CDR3 DNA sequence: TGTGCCAGCAGTGAAACTAGCGGGAGAGATGAGCAGTTCTTC.

This clonotype was counted at least ten times. The rearrangement links TRBV5-1 to TRBJ2-7, with D possibly being TRBD2 (6 bases). Germline CDR1 SGHRS, CDR2 YFSETQ. The CDR3 is made up of 14 amino acids. V shed 3 bases and J shed 4 bases, with 14 bases lying between them. For the CDR3, the DNA is TGCGCCAGCAGCTCTCCGGGAGAAACTTACGAGCAGTACTTC. This sequence encodes CASSSPGETYEQYF.

In its sample, this clonotype was seen a few times. V and J are TRBV5-6 and TRBJ2-5; D assignment may be TRBD1 or TRBD2 (6 bases each). This CDR3 is 16 amino acids long. V lost 1 base and J lost 1, with 14 bases in between. The germline V gene encodes CDR1 SGHDT and CDR2 YYEEEE. In nucleotides, the CDR3 is TGTGCCAGCAGCTTGAGATGGAGGGGGATCCAAGAGACCCAGTACTTC. This gives the protein CASSLRWRGIQETQYF.

This clonotype was counted at least ten times. The CDR3 nucleotides read TGCGCCAGCAGCTTACCTGGGGATTATAATTCACCCCTCCACTTT. It translates to CASSLPGDYNSPLHF. The rearrangement uses TRBV5-1 and TRBJ1-6, with no clear D. V lost 2 bases and J 4 bases, leaving 10 bases between the germline ends. Germline V gene lookup returns CDR1 SGHRS and CDR2 YFSETQ. The CDR3 has 15 amino acids.

This clonotype occurred a few times. The chain recombines TRBV9 with TRBJ2-3; a weak D match, TRBD2 (6 bases). There are 15 residues in the CDR3. The germline V gene has CDR1 SGDLS and CDR2 YYNGEE. V was clipped by 2 bases and J by 2 bases, with 12 bases between them. The DNA of the CDR3 is TGTGCCAGCAGCGTCGGGGGTTCCCTCACAGATACGCAGTATTTT. Protein: CASSVGGSLTDTQYF.